A single T cell receptor beta chain is shown here with its context. No antigen is known for it. This record comes from a study of CD8 T cells in ankylosing spondylitis. CDR3 length equals 15 residues. Germline V gene lookup returns CDR1 MNHNS and CDR2 SASEGT. The trim removed 2 bases at V and 5 bases at J, leaving 3 bases unmatched. Quantitative 5'-RACE with molecular barcodes generated TCR beta libraries. TCRdb called the 5' RACE reads again in MiXCR, with one record for every CDR3 protein. The table includes under 250,000 distinct CDR3 sequences, roughly 32% detected once. Study results and limitations: Existing reports had already noted some motif variants in reactive arthritis synovial fluid and blood. Seemingly characteristic of ankylosing spondylitis blood was a TCR beta motif consisting of 7 or 8 highly homologous variants. Significantly higher representation of disease-linked clones was reported for matched ankylosing spondylitis synovial fluid.

The clonotype originates from a male donor with ankylosing spondylitis or in good health (not recorded which). The sequencing sample was made of blood, either unsorted or a sorted T cell fraction (not recorded which). V is TRBV6-1 and J is TRBJ2-3, with 11 bases matching TRBD2. The CDR3 DNA is TGTGCCAGCAGTGAAAGTGGGACTAGCGGAGATACGCAGTATTTT. It is translated as CASSESGTSGDTQYF.